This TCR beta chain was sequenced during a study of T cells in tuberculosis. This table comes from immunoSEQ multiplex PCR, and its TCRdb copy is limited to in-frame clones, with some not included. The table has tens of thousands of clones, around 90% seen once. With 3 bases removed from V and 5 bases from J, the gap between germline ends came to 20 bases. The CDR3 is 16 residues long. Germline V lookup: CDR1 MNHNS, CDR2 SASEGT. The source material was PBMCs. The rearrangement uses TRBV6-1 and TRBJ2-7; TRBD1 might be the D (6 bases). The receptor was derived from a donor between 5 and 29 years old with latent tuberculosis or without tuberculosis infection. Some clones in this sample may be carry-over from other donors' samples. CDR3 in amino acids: CASSELTGFRADEQYF. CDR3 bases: TGTGCCAGCAGTGAGCTAACAGGGTTCCGGGCAGACGAGCAGTACTTC.